A single sample is the source of the 3 T cell receptor beta chains below, sequenced in a study of blood T cells in healthy people across ages. The authors ran a second PCR of about 6 to 11 cycles using a sample-barcoded 5' primer and a J-beta primer mix. One entry per CDR3 protein results from TCRdb running MiXCR on the 5' RACE reads. The sample consists of 630,000 or so distinct CDR3 sequences, approximately 31% of them appearing once. Sequencing was performed on blood. These receptors were collected from a woman older than 75 in good health.

The V call is TRBV13, the J call TRBJ2-1; 9 bases are a match to TRBD1. The J call is in doubt because the DNA end fits TRBJ2-7 better. The CDR3 has 15 amino acids. From germline, CDR1 is PRHDT and CDR2 FYEKMQ (reference sequence). CDR3 sequence reads: CASSQGQGSPYEQYF. Here the CDR3 DNA reads TGTGCCAGCAGCCAAGGACAGGGGAGTCCCTACGAGCAGTACTTC.

In the case of this clonotype: Relative to the germline gene, one junction end is altered; a read error may explain this. V and J are TRBV5-1 and TRBJ2-7; D call uncertain. This CDR3 spans 13 amino acids. Per germline, CDR1 SGHRS and CDR2 YFSETQ. CDR3 protein: CTSSFSKGYEQYF. The CDR3 DNA reads as TGCACCAGCAGCTTTTCGAAAGGATACGAGCAGTACTTC.

The rearrangement links TRBV2 to TRBJ1-5; 7 bases line up with TRBD1. V gave up 6 bases and J gave up 3 bases; unmatched junction bases: 8. Looked up from germline, CDR1 is SNHLY and CDR2 is FYNNEI. This CDR3 region has 15 residues. In DNA form, the CDR3 reads TGTGCCAGCAGCCCTTACAGGGGTCTCAATCAGCCCCAGCATTTT. As protein: CASSPYRGLNQPQHF.